Listed below are T cell receptor beta chains from one sample, sequenced in a study of technical replicates of blood from a handful of donors. The data were produced by immunoSEQ multiplex PCR, yet TCRdb's version contains in-frame clones alone and is incomplete. The data hold 50,000 to 65,000 clones, with over 85% observed a single time. The sequenced material came from PBMCs. These receptor sequences come from a human donor in good health. Some clones in this sample may be carry-over from other donors' samples. Both conserved end residues are part of each CDR3. D genes are given only for firm matches. Some rows have no size entry. The others give once, few or many, or a class for an expanded clone.

j_call,v_call,clone_size,d_call,cdr3_nt,cdr3_aa
TRBJ2-7,TRBV18,NA,TRBD1,TGTGCCAGCTCACCGAAGGACAGGGGCGAGCAGTACTTC,CASSPKDRGEQYF
TRBJ1-3,TRBV9,NA,TRBD1,TGTGCCAGCAGCGTAGGGGGACAGGGAGGAAACACCATATATTTT,CASSVGGQGGNTIYF
TRBJ1-2,TRBV27,NA,NA,TGTGCCAGCGCTTTGGTTAGACATTTGCCTTGGGGCTACACCTTC,CASALVRHLPWGYTF
TRBJ1-1,TRBV5-1,NA,TRBD1,TGCGCCAGCAGACGGGGACAGAAGGACATGAACACTGAAGCTTTCTTT,CASRRGQKDMNTEAFF
TRBJ2-3,TRBV4-1,NA,NA,TGCGCCAGCAGCCATCTAAGGGGGGGCGTGACAGATACGCAGTATTTT,CASSHLRGGVTDTQYF
TRBJ2-1,TRBV5-6,NA,TRBD2,TGTGCCAGCAGCTTGTACTATCGTACTAGCGGGAGTAATGAGCAGTTCTTC,CASSLYYRTSGSNEQFF
TRBJ2-7,TRBV20-1,once,NA,TGCAGTGCGTCAGGGTCCCACGAGCAGTACTTC,CSASGSHEQYF
TRBJ2-7,TRBV7-2,NA,TRBD2,TGTGCCAGCAGCAGAAAATCCGGGGCTAGCGGGGGGTTTTCCTACGAGCAGTACTTC,CASSRKSGASGGFSYEQYF
TRBJ1-2,TRBV4-3,once,TRBD1,TGCGCCAGCAGCCGAGACAGGGCCAACTATGGCTACACCTTC,CASSRDRANYGYTF
TRBJ2-5,TRBV9,NA,TRBD2,TGTGCCAGCAGCGGGGGGGGGAGGTTCCAAGAGACCCAGTACTTC,CASSGGGRFQETQYF